A selection of T cell receptor beta chains follows, all from one sample in a study of blood T cell repertoires in COVID-19. Using immunoSEQ multiplex PCR, the repertoire was profiled, and TCRdb retains in-frame clones only, with some absent. Among roughly 230,000 clones, roughly 84% were seen once, and the ten largest hold 6.6%. The sequenced material came from PBMCs or T cells enriched from blood (not recorded which). These receptors were collected from a woman aged 45-65 years who had been exposed to COVID-19. CDR3s include the opening cysteine and the closing phenylalanine or tryptophan. The D gene is left open where the match is weak. A clone size is listed for some rows: how often the clone was seen (once, few, many), or a class if it is expanded.

j_gene | v_gene | d_gene | abundance | CDR3aa | CDR3nt
TRBJ1-2 | TRBV19 | - | - | CASSIGHSYGYTF | TGTGCCAGTAGTATCGGACATAGCTATGGCTACACCTTC
TRBJ1-6 | TRBV6-6 | TRBD1 | - | CASSYQRTGLNSPLHF | TGTGCCAGCAGTTACCAACGGACAGGCTTAAATTCACCCCTCCACTTT
TRBJ2-2 | TRBV5-1 | - | - | CASSWAAANTGELFF | TGCGCCAGCAGCTGGGCCGCAGCGAACACCGGGGAGCTGTTTTTT
TRBJ1-6 | TRBV7-2 | - | - | CASSWRKENSPLHF | TGTGCCAGCAGCTGGCGGAAGGAAAATTCACCCCTCCACTTT
TRBJ1-5 | TRBV15 | - | - | CATPHRRVQHF | TGTGCCACCCCCCACAGGCGAGTCCAGCATTTT
TRBJ1-6 | TRBV11-2 | - | few | CASSQGGINSPLHF | TGTGCCAGCAGTCAAGGGGGTATTAATTCACCCCTCCACTTT
TRBJ2-1 | TRBV7-9 | - | - | CASSFWQGNEQFF | TGTGCCAGCAGCTTCTGGCAGGGCAATGAGCAGTTCTTC
TRBJ2-1 | TRBV27 | - | - | CASSLTAVSYNEQFF | TGTGCCAGCAGTTTGACAGCTGTTTCCTACAATGAGCAGTTCTTC
TRBJ2-3 | TRBV27 | TRBD1 | - | CASIPAGTGVTDTQYF | TGTGCCAGCATCCCGGCGGGGACAGGGGTAACAGATACGCAGTATTTT
TRBJ1-2 | TRBV9 | - | once | CASRDGGGDGYTF | TGTGCCAGCAGGGACGGAGGCGGGGATGGCTACACCTTC
TRBJ2-1 | TRBV19 | - | - | CASSTPPPNNEQFF | TGTGCCAGTAGTACCCCCCCGCCTAACAATGAGCAGTTCTTC
TRBJ2-5 | TRBV7-8 | - | - | CASSASGAGRETQYF | TGTGCCAGCAGCGCAAGTGGGGCGGGGAGGGAGACCCAGTACTTC
TRBJ1-3 | TRBV6-5 | TRBD1 | - | CASSSGQGRGNTIYF | TGTGCCAGCAGCTCCGGACAGGGAAGGGGAAACACCATATATTTT
TRBJ2-1 | TRBV19 | TRBD2 | - | CASSFTSGGLRSSYNEQFF | TGTGCCAGTAGTTTCACTAGCGGGGGCCTTCGTAGCTCCTACAATGAGCAGTTCTTC
TRBJ2-1 | TRBV6-6 | - | - | CASSHRDLSSYNEQFF | TGTGCCAGCAGTCACCGGGATCTTAGCTCCTACAATGAGCAGTTCTTC
TRBJ2-3 | TRBV4-3 | - | - | CASSRTRTSTDTQYF | TGCGCCAGCAGTCGGACTCGAACCTCCACAGATACGCAGTATTTT
TRBJ1-2 | TRBV27 | - | - | CASWASIYGYTF | TGTGCCAGCTGGGCCAGTATTTATGGCTACACCTTC
TRBJ1-1 | TRBV30 | TRBD1 | - | CAGTGQGDTEAFF | TGTGCCGGGACGGGACAGGGAGACACTGAAGCTTTCTTT
TRBJ2-3 | TRBV30 | TRBD2 | - | CAWSGNGGARTDTQYF | TGTGCCTGGAGTGGCAACGGGGGGGCCCGCACAGATACGCAGTATTTT
TRBJ1-2 | TRBV10-2 | - | - | CASSAGLGYGYTF | TGCGCCAGCAGTGCAGGGTTGGGCTATGGCTACACCTTC
TRBJ1-5 | TRBV19 | - | - | CASSIEAWRGNQPQHF | TGTGCCAGTAGTATAGAAGCGTGGAGAGGAAATCAGCCCCAGCATTTT
TRBJ2-5 | TRBV30 | - | - | CAWTDRGGGYETQYF | TGTGCCTGGACCGACAGGGGAGGGGGGTACGAGACCCAGTACTTC
TRBJ1-3 | TRBV7-9 | - | - | CASSLGQGGTIYF | TGTGCCAGCAGCTTAGGGCAGGGCGGAACCATATATTTT
TRBJ1-3 | TRBV29-1 | TRBD1 | few | CSGATGLNTIYF | TGCAGCGGCGCGACAGGGTTAAACACCATATATTTT
TRBJ1-6 | TRBV5-1 | - | - | CASSAGSYNSPLHF | TGCGCCAGCAGCGCGGGCTCCTATAATTCACCCCTCCACTTT
TRBJ1-1 | TRBV20-1 | - | - | CSAWGPEAFF | TGCAGTGCTTGGGGGCCTGAAGCTTTCTTT
TRBJ2-2 | TRBV3-1/TRBV3-2 | - | once | CASSLRRGNTGELFF | TGTGCCAGCAGCCTCCGCAGGGGAAACACCGGGGAGCTGTTTTTT
TRBJ1-1 | TRBV7-9 | TRBD1 | - | CASSRQGENTEAFF | TGTGCCAGCAGCAGACAGGGGGAGAACACTGAAGCTTTCTTT
TRBJ2-7 | TRBV3-1/TRBV3-2 | - | - | CASSSGAGNYEQYF | TGTGCCAGCAGTTCCGGGGCGGGAAACTACGAGCAGTACTTC
TRBJ1-4 | TRBV2 | - | - | CASGDRFLNEKLFF | TGTGCCAGCGGAGACCGGTTCCTTAATGAAAAACTGTTTTTT
TRBJ1-1 | TRBV5-4 | - | - | CASSYALRNTEAFF | TGTGCCAGCAGCTACGCACTGAGGAACACTGAAGCTTTCTTT
TRBJ1-5 | TRBV4-2 | TRBD1 | few | CASSQGQGSQPQHF | TGTGCCAGCAGCCAAGGACAGGGAAGTCAGCCCCAGCATTTT
TRBJ2-5 | TRBV2 | TRBD1 | - | CASSQGQSQETQYF | TGTGCCAGCAGCCAGGGACAGTCGCAAGAGACCCAGTACTTC
TRBJ2-1 | TRBV28 | - | - | CASSFRGHGGNEQFF | TGTGCCAGCAGTTTTAGAGGGCACGGGGGCAATGAGCAGTTCTTC
TRBJ2-1 | TRBV29-1 | - | - | CSVTGTPSSYNEQFF | TGCAGCGTTACCGGGACACCAAGCTCCTACAATGAGCAGTTCTTC
TRBJ1-5 | TRBV11-2 | - | - | CASSLGYGRGSNQPQHF | TGTGCCAGCAGCTTAGGGTATGGTAGGGGTAGCAATCAGCCCCAGCATTTT
TRBJ2-2 | TRBV6-1 | TRBD1 | - | CASSEVGTGGPGELFF | TGTGCCAGCAGTGAAGTAGGGACAGGGGGCCCAGGGGAGCTGTTTTTT
TRBJ2-2 | TRBV7-9 | TRBD1 | - | CASSFRTGLIGELFF | TGTGCCAGCAGCTTTAGGACAGGGCTTATCGGGGAGCTGTTTTTT
TRBJ2-7 | TRBV5-1 | TRBD1 | once | CASSLDRGREQYF | TGCGCCAGCAGCTTGGACAGGGGCCGCGAGCAGTACTTC
TRBJ2-3 | TRBV27 | TRBD2 | - | CASSGLAGTDTQYF | TGTGCCAGCAGCGGACTAGCGGGCACAGATACGCAGTATTTT
TRBJ2-1 | TRBV30 | TRBD2 | - | CAWSVGLAVPLNEQFF | TGTGCCTGGAGTGTGGGACTAGCGGTCCCTTTAAATGAGCAGTTCTTC
TRBJ2-5 | TRBV6-5 | TRBD1 | - | CASRGTGHQETQYF | TGTGCCAGCAGGGGGACAGGGCATCAAGAGACCCAGTACTTC
TRBJ2-2 | TRBV11-2 | - | - | CASSSSVDTGELFF | TGTGCCAGCAGCTCCTCGGTGGACACCGGGGAGCTGTTTTTT
TRBJ2-3 | TRBV18 | TRBD2 | - | CASSQNSGSGSTDTQYF | TGTGCCAGCTCCCAAAATAGCGGGTCTGGGAGCACAGATACGCAGTATTTT
TRBJ1-1 | TRBV28 | - | many | CASSLGRQAAFF | TGTGCCAGCAGTTTAGGGAGGCAGGCGGCTTTCTTT
TRBJ1-2 | TRBV6-2/TRBV6-3 | TRBD1 | - | CASSSAGTGRSYGYTF | TGTGCCAGCAGTTCCGCCGGGACAGGGAGGTCCTATGGCTACACCTTC
TRBJ2-7 | TRBV27 | TRBD2 | once | CASSQFMVLSGSYEQYF | TGTGCCAGCAGCCAGTTTATGGTTCTTAGCGGGAGTTACGAGCAGTACTTC
TRBJ1-2 | TRBV5-1 | TRBD1 | - | CASRFTGGSSYGYTF | TGCGCCAGCAGATTTACAGGGGGCAGTAGCTATGGCTACACCTTC
TRBJ1-2 | TRBV6-2/TRBV6-3 | - | - | CASSSDPPFRVQNYGYTF | TGTGCCAGCAGTTCTGACCCGCCATTTCGGGTGCAAAACTATGGCTACACCTTC
TRBJ2-5 | TRBV11-2 | - | - | CASTIPGSRQETQYF | TGTGCCAGCACAATACCCGGGAGTCGTCAAGAGACCCAGTACTTC
TRBJ2-7 | TRBV19 | TRBD2 | - | CASSALAGGPYEQYF | TGTGCCAGTAGCGCACTAGCGGGGGGCCCGTACGAGCAGTACTTC
TRBJ2-7 | TRBV29-1 | - | few | CSGNQGGQQYF | TGCAGCGGAAACCAGGGGGGCCAGCAGTACTTC
TRBJ2-2 | TRBV5-1 | - | - | CASHWGRENTGELFF | TGCGCCAGCCATTGGGGCAGGGAGAACACCGGGGAGCTGTTTTTT
TRBJ2-7 | TRBV30 | - | - | CAWKAPEPGLYEQYF | TGTGCCTGGAAAGCCCCCGAACCGGGTCTCTACGAGCAGTACTTC
TRBJ2-7 | TRBV14 | - | - | CASSLDGYEQYF | TGTGCCAGCAGCCTAGACGGGTACGAGCAGTACTTC
TRBJ1-5 | TRBV19 | TRBD1 | few | CASGDRGHSNQPQHF | TGTGCCAGTGGGGACAGGGGGCATAGCAATCAGCCCCAGCATTTT
TRBJ1-5 | TRBV15 | TRBD1 | - | CATSRGGQGNQPQHF | TGTGCCACCAGCAGAGGGGGACAGGGCAATCAGCCCCAGCATTTT
TRBJ1-1 | TRBV7-3 | - | once | CASSLWPFNTEAFF | TGTGCCAGCAGCTTATGGCCGTTTAACACTGAAGCTTTCTTT
TRBJ1-1 | TRBV28 | TRBD1 | - | CASSSATGFNTEAFF | TGTGCCAGCAGTTCAGCGACAGGGTTTAACACTGAAGCTTTCTTT
TRBJ1-2 | TRBV18 | TRBD1 | - | CASSPDRGHGYTF | TGTGCCAGCTCACCAGACAGGGGACATGGCTACACCTTC